This T cell receptor beta chain was identified in a study of PD-1 blockade in classical Hodgkin lymphoma. With respect to this clone: Its antigen is currently unknown.

General study points: Relative to healthy donors, newly diagnosed patients reportedly had lower baseline TCR diversity, which was reported as lower still in relapsed/refractory patients.

The V gene end was trimmed by 5 bases and the J gene end by 2 bases; junction bases not matched to a gene: 6. CDR3 length equals 13 residues. In germline, CDR1 is SQVTM, CDR2 ANQGSEA. Time point here: newly diagnosed, previously untreated cHL patient sample. Comparator PBMCs were from newly diagnosed, untreated classical Hodgkin lymphoma. Measured with immunoSEQ multiplex PCR; TCRdb has only the in-frame clones, and not every one. The sample has around 43,000 clones, roughly 88% seen once. The source of this sequence is a human donor with classical Hodgkin lymphoma. The chain couples TRBV29-1 to TRBJ2-7; 7 bases line up with TRBD1. Material: peripheral blood mononuclear cells (PBMCs). The CDR3 loop is CSVLTGSTYEQYF. In nucleotides, the CDR3 is TGCAGCGTTCTGACAGGGTCGACCTACGAGCAGTACTTC.